A selection of T cell receptor beta chains follows, all from one sample in a study of blood T cell repertoires in COVID-19. TCRdb's copy holds only in-frame clones and misses some; the assay was immunoSEQ multiplex PCR. The table records about 670,000 clones, 90% of them present only once. The specimen sequenced was peripheral blood. These receptors originate from a young woman with acute or convalescent COVID-19. The conserved cysteine and the conserved F or W are not part of the CDR3 here. Each record gives: CDR3 protein, J gene, V gene.

SLKGGDELQETQY,TRBJ2-5,TRBV29-1
SVATQQGANYGYT,TRBJ1-2,TRBV29-1
ASSFPTGVANTIY,TRBJ1-3,TRBV7-8
ASSHLAGGSYEQY,TRBJ2-7,TRBV4-1
ATSDLLPGGGYGYT,TRBJ1-2,TRBV24-1
SVADRPSGANVLT,TRBJ2-6,TRBV29-1
ASSTRDGNYGYT,TRBJ1-2,TRBV19
ASSQVAGSTEAF,TRBJ1-1,TRBV4-1
AWSVGQGVTEAF,TRBJ1-1,TRBV30
SAPRSTGYGYT,TRBJ1-2,TRBV29-1
ASSWDRGDTQY,TRBJ2-3,TRBV5-8
ASSVGEGGEQF,TRBJ2-1,TRBV9
AWGRGMNNQPQH,TRBJ1-5,TRBV30
ASSQGYYNEQF,TRBJ2-1,TRBV6-5
SAEGGNTEAF,TRBJ1-1,TRBV29-1
ASRFGGQTEAF,TRBJ1-1,TRBV6-5
ASSPHRQDYQETQY,TRBJ2-5,TRBV3-1/TRBV3-2
ASSAAGLGESYGYT,TRBJ1-2,TRBV7-8
ASSAIPGQGVNQPQH,TRBJ1-5,TRBV2
ATSDPQGTDTQY,TRBJ2-3,TRBV24-1
ASSIRGSGDTQY,TRBJ2-3,TRBV19
ASSQGTGVGYGYT,TRBJ1-2,TRBV5-1
ASSQEAYGYT,TRBJ1-2,TRBV12-3/TRBV12-4
ASRQGGYGYT,TRBJ1-2,TRBV6-5
ASSLGSFKYRGLQPQH,TRBJ1-5,TRBV28
SADRSYEQY,TRBJ2-7,TRBV20-1
ASSVAGDRSYEQY,TRBJ2-7,TRBV9
SVDTGGDQPQH,TRBJ1-5,TRBV29-1
ASSLSLSEKLF,TRBJ1-4,TRBV11-2
ASSLTPGQGRTDYGYT,TRBJ1-2,TRBV7-8
ASSQDLQQSYGYT,TRBJ1-2,TRBV4-2
ASSRGAQKGETQY,TRBJ2-5,TRBV7-3
ASSLVTPTGLRPYEQY,TRBJ2-7,TRBV11-2
ASRDRVINQPQH,TRBJ1-5,TRBV2
ASSISGVPYNEQF,TRBJ2-1,TRBV5-6